The next 20 T cell receptor beta chains were all read from a single sample in a study of cytomegalovirus exposure and HLA in healthy donors. The PCR had 60 Vbeta and 13 Jbeta primers. Profiling relied on immunoSEQ multiplex PCR, and the TCRdb table lists in-frame clones only, not all of them. This sample has more than 95,000 clones; 75% to 85% occur once, and the top ten carry roughly 9%. The sequenced sample consisted of PBMCs. Receptors were obtained from a woman in her forties or fifties in good health and CMV-seropositive.

The chain carries TRBV2 and TRBJ2-2, with 11 bases lining up with TRBD2. Trimming at V came to 5 bases and at J to 4 bases, leaving 6 bases not matched to a gene. CDR1 and CDR2 (germline): SNHLY, FYNNEI. The CDR3 covers 16 residues. The CDR3 protein is CASSSSGRKVTGELFF. The CDR3, as DNA: TGTGCCAGCAGTTCTAGCGGGAGGAAGGTCACCGGGGAGCTGTTTTTT.

This clone has just one count. The rearrangement joins TRBV29-1 to TRBJ2-4, with D maybe TRBD1 (6 bases). The CDR3 runs to 20 residues. V lost 4 bases and J 0 bases, leaving 28 bases between the germline ends. CDR1 and CDR2 (germline): SQVTM, ANQGSEA. The CDR3 region is CSVVQPTDRRVELAKNIQYF. Here the CDR3 DNA reads TGCAGCGTTGTTCAACCGACCGACAGGCGAGTGGAGTTAGCCAAAAACATTCAGTACTTC.

The V and J genes are TRBV5-1 and TRBJ2-1; 10 positions match TRBD2. V gave up 0 bases and J gave up 6 bases; unmatched junction bases: 3. The CDR3 is 15 residues long. Germline V gene lookup returns CDR1 SGHRS and CDR2 YFSETQ. CDR3 amino acids: CASSLELAGRNEQFF. In nucleotides, the CDR3 is TGCGCCAGCAGCTTGGAACTAGCGGGACGCAATGAGCAGTTCTTC.

This clone turned up a few times. The chain is built from TRBV2 and TRBJ2-3; 8 bases line up with TRBD2. Losses at the gene ends were 6 bases for V and 9 bases for J; bases not matched to a gene: 8. The CDR3 sequence is 13 residues long. Germline V gene sequence: CDR1 SNHLY, CDR2 FYNNEI. The CDR3 spells CASSRAGVQTQYF. In DNA form, the CDR3 reads TGTGCCAGCAGCCGAGCGGGAGTCCAGACGCAGTATTTT.

This clone was detected once. The chain links TRBV5-1 to TRBJ2-6, with TRBD1 identical over 7 bases. The CDR3 loop spans 19 amino acids. From germline, CDR1 is SGHRS and CDR2 YFSETQ. V lost 0 bases, J lost 0 bases, and 9 bases stayed unmatched. In DNA form, the CDR3 reads TGCGCCAGCAGCTTGGACCGAAACAGGGGACGCTCTGGGGCCAACGTCCTGACTTTC. Translation: CASSLDRNRGRSGANVLTF. The complete variable domain, with remaining parts taken from reference TRBV5-1 and TRBJ2-6, reads KAGVTQTPRYLIKTRGQQVTLSCSPISGHRSVSWYQQTPGQGLQFLFEYFSETQRNKGNFPGRFSGRQFSNSRSEMNVSTLELGDSALYLCASSLDRNRGRSGANVLTFGAGSRLTVL.

There are a few counts of this clone. The rearrangement links TRBV5-1 to TRBJ2-3; D might be TRBD1 (6 bases). There are 15 residues in the CDR3. Germline CDR1 is SGHRS and CDR2 is YFSETQ. The V gene lost 3 bases and the J gene lost 4 bases, with 15 bases spanning the gap. CDR3 sequence reads: CASSSITGFADTQYF. CDR3 in DNA: TGCGCCAGCAGCTCCATCACAGGGTTCGCAGATACGCAGTATTTT. Variable domain in full (rest from reference TRBV5-1 and TRBJ2-3): KAGVTQTPRYLIKTRGQQVTLSCSPISGHRSVSWYQQTPGQGLQFLFEYFSETQRNKGNFPGRFSGRQFSNSRSEMNVSTLELGDSALYLCASSSITGFADTQYFGPGTRLTVL.

The rearrangement uses TRBV5-6 and TRBJ2-3, with D possibly being TRBD2 (6 bases). Trimming pared 4 bases from V and 0 bases from J, leaving 15 bases between. The V gene's germline CDR1 is SGHDT and CDR2 YYEEEE. This CDR3 is built from 16 residues. CDR3 DNA sequence: TGTGCCAGCAGCCCAGGTGGACTAATAAGCACAGATACGCAGTATTTT. Translation: CASSPGGLISTDTQYF.

The table lists this clone with a count of one. The chain links TRBV27 to TRBJ2-7; 8 nucleotides line up with TRBD2. Germline trimming cut 5 bases from V and 2 bases from J; bases unmatched to any gene: 5. Germline V lookup: CDR1 MNHEY, CDR2 SMNVEV (reference sequence). The CDR3 has 14 amino acids. CDR3 amino acids: CASSPGGNPYEQYF. The CDR3 bases are TGTGCCAGCAGTCCGGGGGGGAACCCCTACGAGCAGTACTTC.

This clone was observed a few times. The chain is built from TRBV6-5 and TRBJ2-5; D gene uncertain. The last part of the DNA fits TRBJ2-7 better; the J call may be wrong. CDR3 size: 13 residues. Germline V gives CDR1 MNHEY, CDR2 SVGAGI. The CDR3 nucleotides read TGTGCCAGCAGTTACACCCTTAGCAACGAGCAGTACTTC. Translation gives CASSYTLSNEQYF.

J is TRBJ2-5 and V is TRBV30; D might be TRBD1 (6 bases). Germline V CDR1 and CDR2: GTSNPN, SVGIG (reference sequence). This CDR3 comprises 12 residues. The germline V and J ends were trimmed by 5 bases and 11 bases, with 18 bases remaining between them. The CDR3 spells CAWATGTYGQYF. In nucleotides, the CDR3 is TGTGCCTGGGCGACAGGAACTTACGGGCAGTACTTC.

V usage is TRBV15 and J usage is TRBJ1-1; 8 bases map to TRBD1. The CDR3 totals 16 residues. After removal of 0 bases from V and 5 bases from J, the junction contained 8 bases not matched to a gene. Germline V gene lookup returns CDR1 LNHNV and CDR2 YYDKDF (reference sequence). The CDR3 here is CATSRDPWTGKTEAFF. The CDR3 DNA is TGTGCCACCAGCAGAGATCCATGGACAGGGAAGACTGAAGCTTTCTTT.

This rearrangement joins TRBV19 to TRBJ2-7, with TRBD1 matching over 9 bases. The V and J ends lost 6 bases and 9 bases, in that order; junction bases with no gene match: 12. Per the germline V gene, CDR1 is LNHDA and CDR2 is SQIVND (reference sequence). This CDR3 has 14 residues. The CDR3 coding sequence is TGTGCCAGTAGCCCTCGACAGGGGGGAGCGATGCAGTACTTC. It yields the protein CASSPRQGGAMQYF.

In this sample, this clone turned up once. V and J are TRBV5-1 and TRBJ2-1; TRBD1 might be the D (5 bases). Germline loops: CDR1 SGHRS, CDR2 YFSETQ. CDR3 length: 14 amino acids. Trimming pared 4 bases from V and 9 bases from J, leaving 17 bases between. The CDR3 spells CASSEPGGAAEQFF. Written as DNA, the CDR3 is TGCGCCAGCAGCGAACCAGGTGGGGCAGCTGAGCAGTTCTTC.

The chain joins TRBV4-1 to TRBJ2-1, with 13 bases matching TRBD2. This CDR3 contains 17 residues. The junction had 7 bases not matched to a gene; V was cut back by 0 bases and J by 8 bases. Germline lookup yields CDR1 MGHRA and CDR2 YSYEKL. For the CDR3, the DNA is TGCGCCAGCAGCCAAGAAGGACTAGCGGGAGCTGTCGATGAGCAGTTCTTC. This codes for CASSQEGLAGAVDEQFF.

About this clone: A much larger clone differs from this one at a single base, so this may be a read error. Other DNA sequences in the same sample also yield this CDR3. J is TRBJ1-1 and V is TRBV7-2; weak D call: TRBD1 (6 bases). The V end was cut by 5 bases, the J end by 1 base, with 8 bases between. This CDR3 spans 13 amino acids. The germline CDR1 and CDR2 sequences are SGHTA and FQGNSA. CDR3 protein: CASSLDRNTEAFF. The CDR3 DNA is TGTGCCAGCAGCCTGGACAGGAACACTGAAGCTTTCTTT. Full variable domain (rest looked up from reference TRBV7-2 and TRBJ1-1): GAGVSQSPSNKVTEKGKDVELRCDPISGHTALYWYRQSLGQGLEFLIYFQGNSAPDKSGLPSDRFSAERTGGSVSTLTIQRTQQEDSAVYLCASSLDRNTEAFFGQGTRLTVV.

The gene calls are TRBV6-1 and TRBJ1-1; maybe TRBD1 (5 bases). Germline assignment: CDR1 MNHNS and CDR2 SASEGT. V gave up 2 bases and J gave up 5 bases, with 18 bases separating them. CDR3 length: 16 amino acids. The CDR3 reads CASSERGSGARTEAFF. CDR3 coding DNA: TGTGCCAGCAGTGAACGGGGCAGCGGGGCGCGGACTGAAGCTTTCTTT.

The gene calls are TRBV4-1 and TRBJ2-2; TRBD1 matches at 9 bases. V shed 1 base and J 4 bases; nucleotides not matched to a gene: 1. Germline-derived CDR1 and CDR2 are MGHRA and YSYEKL. The CDR3 is 15 amino acids. This chain's CDR3 is CASSQGTGVTGELFF. CDR3 nucleotides: TGCGCCAGCAGCCAAGGGACAGGGGTCACCGGGGAGCTGTTTTTT.

The chain links TRBV7-6 to TRBJ2-2; a possible D gene is TRBD2 (6 bases). The CDR3 sequence is 15 residues long. CDR1 is SGHVS and CDR2 is FNYEAQ in the germline V gene. The V gene lost 5 bases and the J gene lost 2 bases, with 12 bases spanning the gap. CDR3 sequence reads: CASSGWGENTGELFF. The CDR3 DNA reads TGTGCCAGCAGCGGTTGGGGGGAAAACACCGGGGAGCTGTTTTTT.

As regards this clone: A junction boundary mismatches the germline segment, possibly from a read error. This chain uses TRBV6-5 with TRBJ2-1; TRBD1 matches at 9 bases. The CDR3 spans 13 residues. Germline CDR1 is MNHEY and CDR2 is SVGAGI. DNA of the CDR3: TGTGCCAGCATGGGGACAGGGATCGATGAGCAGCTCTTC. It codes for CASMGTGIDEQLF.

The rearrangement uses TRBV7-9 and TRBJ2-1; the D is unclear. The CDR3 sequence is 17 residues long. The V gene's germline CDR1 is SEHNR and CDR2 FQNEAQ (reference sequence). V shed 5 bases and J shed 0 bases, with 17 bases lying between them. In DNA, the CDR3 is TGTGCCAGCAGCCCCCCCCTGCGCCTGAGCTCCTACAATGAGCAGTTCTTC. This translates into CASSPPLRLSSYNEQFF.